This T cell receptor (beta chain) was identified in a study of blood T cell repertoires in COVID-19. The method was immunoSEQ multiplex PCR; TCRdb's version includes in-frame clones alone and lacks a portion of them. The table has 300,000 to 350,000 clones, roughly 89% seen once. The V and J ends lost 4 bases and 4 bases respectively, with 16 bases between them. Germline assignment: CDR1 SNHLY and CDR2 FYNNEI. The CDR3 contains 15 residues. Source material: PBMCs or T cells enriched from blood (not recorded which). The V and J genes are TRBV2 and TRBJ1-2, with unresolved D. This TCR came from a woman under 30 with acute COVID-19. The CDR3 protein is CASSAEAGPSYGYTF. The CDR3 DNA follows: TGTGCCAGCAGTGCGGAGGCAGGTCCCTCCTATGGCTACACCTTC.